The clone carrying this T cell receptor beta chain was recorded only once. This specimen comes from a study of blood T cell repertoires in COVID-19. Looked up from germline, CDR1 is GTSNPN and CDR2 is SVGIG (reference sequence). This CDR3 has 13 residues. The V and J ends lost 5 bases and 5 bases, in that order; junction bases with no gene match: 7. Clones were read by immunoSEQ multiplex PCR, and TCRdb kept only the in-frame ones, dropping some. This table has fewer than 200,000 clones, roughly 90% appearing once. The sequence was collected from a human donor with acute COVID-19. The donor label of this sample is uncertain. Sample: PBMCs or T cells enriched from blood (not recorded which). The V call is TRBV30, the J call TRBJ2-7; the match to TRBD1 covers 9 bases. This CDR3 is CAWGFGTGNEQYF. CDR3 sequence (DNA): TGTGCCTGGGGTTTCGGGACAGGGAACGAGCAGTACTTC.